One and the same sample provided the 12 T cell receptor beta chains below, sequenced in a study of cytomegalovirus exposure and HLA in healthy donors. PCR used 60 Vbeta primers and 13 Jbeta primers. Generated by immunoSEQ multiplex PCR, the TCRdb table keeps only in-frame clones and is missing some. The sample records 100,000 to 150,000 clones, more than 60% being singletons. Sequenced material: PBMCs. All receptors derive from a man younger than 45 in good health and CMV-seronegative.

The chain is built from TRBV28 and TRBJ2-5; D remains unclear. CDR3 length equals 12 residues. The V end lost 4 bases, the J end lost 7 bases, and 10 bases lay between the germline ends. From germline, CDR1 is MDHEN and CDR2 SYDVKM. The CDR3 nucleotides read TGTGCCAGCAGTTCTATACCCGCGACCCAGTACTTC. Translated: CASSSIPATQYF.

This rearrangement joins TRBV10-3 to TRBJ2-2; D perhaps matches TRBD2 (6 bases). Germline-derived CDR1 and CDR2 are ENHRY and SYGVKD. CDR3 length equals 17 residues. Trimming took 4 bases from V and 0 from J, leaving 15 bases between them. The CDR3 DNA follows: TGTGCCATCAGTGTTAACGCGGGGTCAGCGAACACCGGGGAGCTGTTTTTT. It translates to CAISVNAGSANTGELFF.

The chain carries TRBV19 and TRBJ1-2; D unresolved. Trimming stripped 7 bases from V and 7 bases from J, with 16 bases between. The CDR3 is 13 residues long. CDR1 LNHDA and CDR2 SQIVND come from the germline V gene (reference sequence). As DNA, the CDR3 is TGTGCCAGTATTCCGGGGAATAGGTTTGGCTACACCTTC. Its translation: CASIPGNRFGYTF. Combining the CDR3 with reference TRBV19 and TRBJ1-2 gives the whole variable domain DGGITQSPKYLFRKEGQNVTLSCEQNLNHDAMYWYRQDPGQGLRLIYYSQIVNDFQKGDIAEGYSVSREKKESFPLTVTSAQKNPTAFYLCASIPGNRFGYTFGSGTRLTVV.

V is TRBV13 and J is TRBJ1-2; 8 bases fit TRBD1. In germline, CDR1 is PRHDT, CDR2 FYEKMQ (reference sequence). Losses at the gene ends were 2 bases for V and 0 bases for J; bases not matched to a gene: 8. This CDR3 region has 17 residues. CDR3 loop: CASSLLTGAIPNYGYTF. The CDR3 bases are TGTGCCAGCAGCTTACTGACAGGGGCCATACCTAACTATGGCTACACCTTC.

CDR3: CASSYSGDGSYGYTF. The CDR3 coding sequence is TGTGCCAGCAGTTACTCGGGGGACGGGAGCTATGGCTACACCTTC. J is TRBJ1-2 and V is TRBV6-5, with D tentatively TRBD1 (5 bases). Germline CDR1 is MNHEY and CDR2 is SVGAGI. Trimming left V 0 bases short and J 4 bases short, with 12 bases between. The CDR3 is made up of 15 amino acids.

V is TRBV29-1 and J is TRBJ2-5, with TRBD1 matching over 9 bases. Germline V CDR1 and CDR2: SQVTM, ANQGSEA. The J segment lost 5 bases and the V segment lost 6 bases, leaving 4 bases of the junction unmatched. The CDR3 spans 12 residues. DNA for the CDR3: TGCAGCGTGGGGACAGGGTCCGAGACCCAGTACTTC. Its translation is CSVGTGSETQYF.

The chain carries TRBV4-1 and TRBJ2-7; no clear D. Trimming removed 0 bases from V and 3 bases from J, with 12 bases in between. The length of the CDR3 is 15 residues. The V gene's germline CDR1 is MGHRA and CDR2 YSYEKL. The CDR3 sequence: CASSQDQIELYEQYF. DNA of the CDR3: TGCGCCAGCAGCCAAGATCAAATAGAGCTCTACGAGCAGTACTTC.

V is TRBV14 and J is TRBJ2-3, with D hard to call. V was shortened by 5 bases and J by 7 bases, with 7 bases between the two germline ends. Germline-derived CDR1 and CDR2 are SGHDN and FVKESK. The CDR3 consists of 11 residues. Here the CDR3 reads CASSSGHTQYF. In DNA form, the CDR3 reads TGTGCCAGCAGCTCAGGTCATACGCAGTATTTT.

The chain carries TRBV5-4 and TRBJ2-4; D is uncertain. Germline V gives CDR1 SGHNT, CDR2 YYREEE (reference sequence). The CDR3 loop spans 16 amino acids. V lost 4 bases to trimming and J lost 0 bases, with 14 bases between them. The DNA for the CDR3 is TGTGCCAGCAGCCCAGCAGCCGGGTTAGCCAAAAACATTCAGTACTTC. As protein: CASSPAAGLAKNIQYF.

The chain combines TRBV18 with TRBJ1-2, with a weak D call TRBD1 (5 bases). The length of the CDR3 is 15 residues. Trimming stripped 1 base from V and 4 bases from J, with 13 bases between. CDR1 is KGHSH, CDR2 LQKENI, per germline. The CDR3 here is CASSPLDRGGYGYTF. CDR3 nucleotides: TGTGCCAGCTCACCACTCGACAGAGGCGGCTATGGCTACACCTTC.

With regard to this clone: At one of its ends the junction is not consistent with the germline gene, which may arise from a read error. The chain combines TRBV27 with TRBJ2-7; a possible D gene is TRBD2 (5 bases). Germline assignment: CDR1 MNHEY and CDR2 SMNVEV (reference sequence). The CDR3 covers 12 residues. The CDR3 region has the DNA TGTGCCAACAGTTTTCCGGGGAACGAGCAGTACTTC. It specifies CANSFPGNEQYF.

The chain links TRBV7-9 to TRBJ2-5, with 8 positions matching TRBD1. The CDR3 runs 16 residues. Losses at the gene ends were 3 bases for V and 5 bases for J; bases not matched to a gene: 11. Germline V lookup: CDR1 SEHNR, CDR2 FQNEAQ (reference sequence). In DNA, the CDR3 is TGTGCCAGCAGCTTGAGGCAGGGGGCAGGTCGGGAGACCCAGTACTTC. Translating it yields CASSLRQGAGRETQYF. Variable domain in full (rest from reference TRBV7-9 and TRBJ2-5): DTGVSQNPRHKITKRGQNVTFRCDPISEHNRLYWYRQTLGQGPEFLTYFQNEAQLEKSRLLSDRFSAERPKGSFSTLEIQRTEQGDSAMYLCASSLRQGAGRETQYFGPGTRLLVL.